This TCR beta chain is from a study of T cells in Graves' hyperthyroidism and ophthalmopathy. This clonotype showed up many times. Trimming took off 0 bases at V and 7 bases at J, with 16 bases between the two ends. CDR1 is LGHDT, CDR2 YNNKEL, per germline (reference sequence). CDR3 length: 16 residues. Using RNA transcripts as the source, TCR beta CDR3 regions were amplified. During a first-round RT-PCR of the TCR CDR3, the HTBI primer set was used. From the multiplex PCR reads, TCRdb called clonotypes with MiXCR, one entry per CDR3 protein. The repertoire holds hundreds of thousands of distinct CDR3 sequences, with 18% as singletons.

The sequence was collected from a woman between 50 and 59 years old with Graves' hyperthyroidism that later progressed to Graves' ophthalmopathy. The gene calls are TRBV3-1 and TRBJ1-5; weak D call: TRBD1 (5 bases). The sample was blood. As DNA, the CDR3 is TGTGCCAGCAGCCAAGATCGAGGAGGGGCGGGCCAGCCCCAGCATTTT. It encodes CASSQDRGGAGQPQHF.